One sample yielded the 13 T cell receptor beta chains listed below, sequenced in a study of Graves' ophthalmopathy and Graves' hyperthyroidism. Amplification of the TCR beta CDR3 regions used RNA transcripts (as template). First-round RT-PCR with HTBI primers preceded a second-round multiplex PCR. TCRdb analysed the multiplex PCR reads with MiXCR anew, one entry per CDR3 protein. The top ten hold approximately 10% of the sample, which has around 1,000,000 distinct CDR3 sequences, roughly 35% seen once. Sequenced: peripheral blood or thyroid tissue (not recorded which). These receptors were collected from an adult man with Graves' hyperthyroidism.

This clonotype was seen many times. The chain carries TRBV7-6 and TRBJ2-7, with a possible D match to TRBD1 (6 bases). V was cut by 2 bases and J by 7 bases, with 12 bases left in between. Germline V gene lookup returns CDR1 SGHVS and CDR2 FNYEAQ. There are 13 residues in the CDR3. DNA for the CDR3: TGTGCCAGCAGCTTAAACCAGGGGCGAGAGCAGTACTTC. Translating it yields CASSLNQGREQYF.

The rearrangement joins TRBV28 to TRBJ2-5; maybe TRBD1 (5 bases). Germline CDR1 MDHEN, CDR2 SYDVKM. This CDR3 is built from 14 residues. Trimming left V 5 bases short and J 3 bases short, with 13 bases between. In DNA, the CDR3 is TGTGCCAGCAGTGGCAGGGCCGTTGAAGAGACCCAGTACTTC. This sequence encodes CASSGRAVEETQYF.

The V and J genes are TRBV20-1 and TRBJ2-7; no firm D call. The CDR3 runs 14 residues. V was cut by 6 bases and J by 0 bases, with 15 bases left in between. The V gene's germline CDR1 is DFQATT and CDR2 SNEGSKA (reference sequence). CDR3 bases: TGCAGTGCGGCGGACCTCCTCAGCTCCTACGAGCAGTACTTC. It translates to CSAADLLSSYEQYF.

This clonotype occurred many times. V is TRBV19 and J is TRBJ1-4, with D possibly being TRBD1 (5 bases). The CDR3 covers 13 residues. Trimming took off 9 bases at V and 8 bases at J, with 16 bases between the two ends. The V gene's germline CDR1 is LNHDA and CDR2 SQIVND (reference sequence). CDR3 DNA sequence: TGTGCCAGCGCCCGTGGGGCGGAAGAAAAACTGTTTTTT. Amino acid sequence: CASARGAEEKLFF.

This clonotype was seen repeatedly, ten times or more. This sequence joins TRBV7-2 and TRBJ2-1; 7 bases align to TRBD1. Germline V CDR1 and CDR2: SGHTA, FQGNSA. This CDR3 spans 14 amino acids. The J segment lost 6 bases and the V segment lost 4 bases, leaving 6 bases of the junction unmatched. In DNA form, the CDR3 reads TGTGCCAGCAGCTCAGGACAGGTGGCCAATGAGCAGTTCTTC. Translation gives CASSSGQVANEQFF.

This clonotype appeared many times. The gene calls are TRBV19 and TRBJ2-7; 10 bases line up with TRBD1. Per the germline V gene, CDR1 is LNHDA and CDR2 is SQIVND (reference sequence). The CDR3 is made up of 13 amino acids. V lost 8 bases to trimming and J lost 2 bases; unmatched junction nucleotides: 3. For the CDR3, the DNA is TGTGCCAGTGGGGACAGGGGACCCTACGAGCAGTACTTC. It specifies CASGDRGPYEQYF.

This clonotype was picked up a small number of times. The CDR3 protein is CASSMGRARDYEQYF. Written as DNA, the CDR3 is TGTGCCAGTAGTATGGGGAGGGCACGGGACTACGAGCAGTACTTC. V usage is TRBV19 and J usage is TRBJ2-7; TRBD2 matches 7 bases. Unmatched junction bases numbered 8, after V lost 3 bases and J lost 3 bases. This CDR3 is 15 amino acids long. Germline values: CDR1 LNHDA, CDR2 SQIVND (reference sequence). The whole variable domain, filled in from reference TRBV19 and TRBJ2-7, reads DGGITQSPKYLFRKEGQNVTLSCEQNLNHDAMYWYRQDPGQGLRLIYYSQIVNDFQKGDIAEGYSVSREKKESFPLTVTSAQKNPTAFYLCASSMGRARDYEQYFGPGTRLTVT.

This chain links TRBV15 with TRBJ1-2; 8 nucleotides agree with TRBD1. This CDR3 comprises 17 residues. The ends lost 1 base at V and 0 bases at J; junction bases unmatched: 7. Per germline, CDR1 LNHNV and CDR2 YYDKDF (reference sequence). CDR3 DNA: TGTGCCACCAGCAGAGGACAGGGGCTAAACACTAACTATGGCTACACCTTC. This translates into CATSRGQGLNTNYGYTF. Full variable domain (remainder filled in from reference TRBV15 and TRBJ1-2): DAMVIQNPRYQVTQFGKPVTLSCSQTLNHNVMYWYQQKSSQAPKLLFHYYDKDFNNEADTPDNFQSRRPNTSFCFLDIRSPGLGDTAMYLCATSRGQGLNTNYGYTFGSGTRLTVV.

This clonotype was found many times. CDR3 sequence reads: CASSLGWSYEQYF. The DNA for the CDR3 is TGTGCCAGCAGCTTGGGTTGGTCCTACGAGCAGTACTTC. V usage is TRBV5-6 and J usage is TRBJ2-7; D remains ambiguous. The germline V gene encodes CDR1 SGHDT and CDR2 YYEEEE. V gave up 0 bases and J gave up 1 base, with 5 bases separating them. The CDR3 has 13 residues.

The chain carries TRBV20-1 and TRBJ2-7, with D possibly matching TRBD1 (6 bases). The germline gives CDR1 DFQATT, CDR2 SNEGSKA (reference sequence). The CDR3 sequence is 14 residues long. V shed 1 base and J shed 3 bases, with 13 bases lying between them. The CDR3 here is CSARGTVYGYEQYF. The CDR3 DNA is TGCAGTGCTAGAGGGACAGTATACGGCTACGAGCAGTACTTC.

This clonotype came up a few times. The chain has TRBV10-3 and TRBJ2-5; TRBD1 might be the D (5 bases). In germline, CDR1 is ENHRY, CDR2 SYGVKD. This CDR3 spans 11 amino acids. V shed 6 bases and J shed 7 bases, with 9 bases lying between them. The CDR3 reads CAISPTGTQYF. The CDR3 DNA follows: TGTGCCATCAGCCCTACAGGGACCCAGTACTTC.

Comment on this clonotype: This may be a read error: a much more frequent sequence differs by one nucleotide. V gene TRBV7-9 combines with J gene TRBJ2-5, with D unclear. Germline-derived CDR1 and CDR2 are SEHNR and FQNEAQ (reference sequence). The CDR3 runs to 14 residues. V dropped 5 bases and J dropped 5 bases, with 15 bases sitting between them. Here the CDR3 DNA reads TGTGCCAGCAGCCCGAGAGACACCCGCGAGACCCAGTACTTC. This translates into CASSPRDTRETQYF.

This chain links TRBV6-5 with TRBJ1-5; 9 nucleotides line up with TRBD1. Germline V CDR1 and CDR2: MNHEY, SVGAGI. The CDR3 is 15 amino acids. J was trimmed by 5 bases and V by 4 bases; bases with no gene match: 6. The CDR3 DNA reads as TGTGCCAGCAGTTCCACAGGGGGCCCGGATCAGCCCCAGCATTTT. Translated: CASSSTGGPDQPQHF.